This section outlines one T cell receptor (beta chain) sequence together with its context. This clone was seen only a few times. Its binding antigen is unknown. No quality values exist for individual bases; no much larger clone is one base distant. Ficoll density gradient centrifugation was used to isolate PBMCs, and the adherent monocytes were then differentiated into dendritic cells using IL-4 and GM-CSF. Irradiated peptide-loaded DCs were co-cultured with non-adherent cells at a 1:10 ratio, with fresh peptide-loaded DCs used to restimulate the proliferating cells on day 7. IL-6, IL-7, IL-12 and IL-15 were used as culture cytokines for the first stimulation, IL-7 plus IL-2 for the second, and IL-2 alone for the third. The expanded cells used for TCR sequencing were cryopreserved before use. The entry originates in a study of personalized T cell therapy for brain tumors (dated by TCRdb to 2020 to 2023). With respect to the entire study: By uniting sequencing of tumor DNA/RNA and proteomic profiling via mass spectrometry, a proteogenomic approach pinpointed peptides restricted to the tumor.

As input for TCR beta CDR3 sequencing, RNA from the peptide-stimulated T cells was extracted using an RNeasy Mini Kit. The immunoSEQ platform was used at survey-level resolution to carry out TCR Vbeta CDR3 sequencing. Per the source publication's procedure: Sequence results were analyzed and compiled with immunoSEQ ANALYZER v3.0. TCRdb holds this immuneACCESS table with in-frame rearrangements only. Some clones are missing; in checked studies, unresolved V genes explain under half, and the rest has no known cause. The V and J calls and clone size were taken over from that table, and D and trimming were inferred from the DNA. The sample profile shows about 1,800 clones; less than 25% of them were found once. Of the sample, roughly two fifths falls within the top ten clones. The germline V gene (reference sequence) supplies CDR1 LGHDT and CDR2 YNNKEL. From cysteine to phenylalanine, the CDR3 is 14 amino acids long. Just CDR3 DNA is preserved here, 42 bases in frame from base 1. V drops 0 bases and J drops 0 bases, leaving 6 bases in between.

The chain joins TRBV3-1 (or the pseudogene TRBV3-2) to TRBJ2-7, with no confidently assigned D gene. Material for sequencing was a T cell product expanded with peptides in culture. The source of this sequence is a human donor with medulloblastoma. The DNA is as follows: TGTGCCAGCAGCCAAGACGGCGGCTCCTACGAGCAGTACTTC. It is translated as CASSQDGGSYEQYF.